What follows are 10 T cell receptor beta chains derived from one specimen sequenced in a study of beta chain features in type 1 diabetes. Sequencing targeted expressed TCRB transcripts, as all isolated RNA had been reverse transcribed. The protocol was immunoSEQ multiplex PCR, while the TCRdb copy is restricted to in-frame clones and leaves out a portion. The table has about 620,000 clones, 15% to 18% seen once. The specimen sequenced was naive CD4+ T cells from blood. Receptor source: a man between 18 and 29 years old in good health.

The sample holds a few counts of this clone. DNA for the CDR3: TGTGCCAGCAGAGATAGGGGCCGGGACAGGCTTCGAGAGCAGTACTTC. The encoded protein is CASRDRGRDRLREQYF. The chain carries TRBV25-1 and TRBJ2-7; 8 nucleotides line up with TRBD1. Trimming took 6 bases from V and 7 from J; bases not matched to a gene: 17. Germline CDR1 and CDR2: MGHDK and SYGVNS. The CDR3 is 16 amino acids.

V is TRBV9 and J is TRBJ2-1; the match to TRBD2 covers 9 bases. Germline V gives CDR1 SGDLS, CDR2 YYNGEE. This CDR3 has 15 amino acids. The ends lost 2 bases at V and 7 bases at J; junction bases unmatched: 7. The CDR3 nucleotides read TGTGCCAGCAGCGTGACTAGCGGATCTGGGAATGAGCAGTTCTTC. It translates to CASSVTSGSGNEQFF. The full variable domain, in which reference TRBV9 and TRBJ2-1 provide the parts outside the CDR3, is DSGVTQTPKHLITATGQRVTLRCSPRSGDLSVYWYQQSLDQGLQFLIQYYNGEERAKGNILERFSAQQFPDLHSELNLSSLELGDSALYFCASSVTSGSGNEQFFGPGTRLTVL.

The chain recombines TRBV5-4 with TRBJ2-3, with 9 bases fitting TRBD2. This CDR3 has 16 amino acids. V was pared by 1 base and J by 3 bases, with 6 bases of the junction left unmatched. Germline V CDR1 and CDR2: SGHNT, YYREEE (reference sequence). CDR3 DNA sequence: TGTGCCAGCAGCTTGTTCCTGACTAGCGGAACAGATACGCAGTATTTT. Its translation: CASSLFLTSGTDTQYF.

The CDR3 sequence: CASSPSHREETQYF. In DNA, the CDR3 is TGCGCCAGCAGCCCCTCCCACAGGGAAGAGACCCAGTACTTC. The rearrangement links TRBV5-1 to TRBJ2-5; TRBD1 might be the D (6 bases). CDR1 is SGHRS, CDR2 YFSETQ, per germline. The CDR3 is 14 residues long. Trimming took off 4 bases at V and 3 bases at J, with 13 bases between the two ends.

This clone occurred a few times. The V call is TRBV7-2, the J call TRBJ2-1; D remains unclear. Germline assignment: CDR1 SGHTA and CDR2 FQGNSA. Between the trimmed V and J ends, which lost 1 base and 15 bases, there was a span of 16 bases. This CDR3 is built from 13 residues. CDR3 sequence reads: CASSLVAGHRLFF. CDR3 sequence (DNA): TGTGCCAGCAGCTTAGTGGCAGGTCATCGGTTGTTCTTC.

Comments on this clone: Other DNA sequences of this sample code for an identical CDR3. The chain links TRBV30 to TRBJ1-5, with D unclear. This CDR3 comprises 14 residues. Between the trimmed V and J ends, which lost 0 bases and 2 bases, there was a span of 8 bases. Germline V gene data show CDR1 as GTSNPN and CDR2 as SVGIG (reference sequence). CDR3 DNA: TGTGCCTGGAGTGTAAGGCAGGGCAATCAGCCCCAGCATTTT. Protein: CAWSVRQGNQPQHF.

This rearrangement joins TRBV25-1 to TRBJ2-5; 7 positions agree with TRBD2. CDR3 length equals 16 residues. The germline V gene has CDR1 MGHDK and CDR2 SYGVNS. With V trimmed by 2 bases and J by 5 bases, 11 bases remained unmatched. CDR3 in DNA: TGTGCCAGCAGTGAACTCAATACCAGGGAGGGGGAGACCCAGTACTTC. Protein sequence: CASSELNTREGETQYF.

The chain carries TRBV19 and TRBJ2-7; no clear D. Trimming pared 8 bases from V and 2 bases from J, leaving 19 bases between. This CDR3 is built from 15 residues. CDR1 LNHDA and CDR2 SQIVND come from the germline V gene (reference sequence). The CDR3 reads CASRLSSLPAYEQYF. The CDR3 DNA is TGTGCCAGTCGCCTATCCAGCCTCCCCGCCTACGAGCAGTACTTC.

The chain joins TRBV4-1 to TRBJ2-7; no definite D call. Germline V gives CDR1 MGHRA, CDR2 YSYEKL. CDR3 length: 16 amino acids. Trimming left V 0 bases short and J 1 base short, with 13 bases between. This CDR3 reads CASSQEGSPGSYEQYF. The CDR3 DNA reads TGCGCCAGCAGCCAAGAAGGGTCCCCAGGTTCCTACGAGCAGTACTTC.

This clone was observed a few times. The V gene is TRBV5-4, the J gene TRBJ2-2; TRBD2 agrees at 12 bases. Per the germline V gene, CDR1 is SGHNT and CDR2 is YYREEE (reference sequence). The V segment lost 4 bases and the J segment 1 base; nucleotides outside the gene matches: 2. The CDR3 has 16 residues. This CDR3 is CASSPGLAGNTGELFF. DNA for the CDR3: TGTGCCAGCAGCCCGGGACTAGCGGGGAACACCGGGGAGCTGTTTTTT.